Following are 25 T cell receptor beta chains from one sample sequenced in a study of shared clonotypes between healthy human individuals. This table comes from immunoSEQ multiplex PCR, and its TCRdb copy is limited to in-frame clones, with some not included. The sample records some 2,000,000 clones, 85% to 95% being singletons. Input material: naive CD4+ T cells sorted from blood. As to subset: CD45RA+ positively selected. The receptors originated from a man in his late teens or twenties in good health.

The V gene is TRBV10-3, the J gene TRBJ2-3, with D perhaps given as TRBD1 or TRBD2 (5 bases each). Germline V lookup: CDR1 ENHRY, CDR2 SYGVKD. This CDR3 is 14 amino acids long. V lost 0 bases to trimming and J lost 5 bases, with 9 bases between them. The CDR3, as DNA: TGTGCCATCAGTGAGTCACGGGGCATAGATACGCAGTATTTT. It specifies CAISESRGIDTQYF.

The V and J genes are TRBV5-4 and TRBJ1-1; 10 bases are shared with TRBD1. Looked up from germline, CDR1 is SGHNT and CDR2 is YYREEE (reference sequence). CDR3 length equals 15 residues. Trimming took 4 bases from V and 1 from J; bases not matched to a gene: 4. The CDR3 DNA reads TGTGCCAGCAGCCTCGACAGGGGGCGGAACACTGAAGCTTTCTTT. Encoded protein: CASSLDRGRNTEAFF.

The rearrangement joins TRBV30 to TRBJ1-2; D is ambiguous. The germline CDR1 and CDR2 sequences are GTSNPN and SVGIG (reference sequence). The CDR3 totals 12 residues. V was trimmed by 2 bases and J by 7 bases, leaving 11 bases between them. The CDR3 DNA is TGTGCCTGGAGTATCCAGCGTCCTGGCTACACCTTC. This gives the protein CAWSIQRPGYTF.

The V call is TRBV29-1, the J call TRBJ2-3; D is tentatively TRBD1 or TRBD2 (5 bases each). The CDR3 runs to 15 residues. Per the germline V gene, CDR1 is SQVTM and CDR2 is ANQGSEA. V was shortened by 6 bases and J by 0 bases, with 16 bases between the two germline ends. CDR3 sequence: CSVNSGDGSTDTQYF. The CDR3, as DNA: TGCAGCGTCAACTCTGGGGACGGTAGCACAGATACGCAGTATTTT.

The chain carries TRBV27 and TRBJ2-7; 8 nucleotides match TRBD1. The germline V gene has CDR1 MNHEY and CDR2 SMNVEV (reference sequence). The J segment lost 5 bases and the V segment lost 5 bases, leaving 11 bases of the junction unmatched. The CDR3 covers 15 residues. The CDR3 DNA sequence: TGTGCCAGCAGTGGGCTCGGGACAGGTCTCCACGAGCAGTACTTC. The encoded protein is CASSGLGTGLHEQYF.

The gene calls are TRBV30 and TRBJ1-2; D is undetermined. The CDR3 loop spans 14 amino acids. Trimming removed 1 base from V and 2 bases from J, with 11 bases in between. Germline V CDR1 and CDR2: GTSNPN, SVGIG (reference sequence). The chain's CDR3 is CAWSGIWRNYGYTF. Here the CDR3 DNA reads TGTGCCTGGAGTGGAATTTGGAGGAACTATGGCTACACCTTC.

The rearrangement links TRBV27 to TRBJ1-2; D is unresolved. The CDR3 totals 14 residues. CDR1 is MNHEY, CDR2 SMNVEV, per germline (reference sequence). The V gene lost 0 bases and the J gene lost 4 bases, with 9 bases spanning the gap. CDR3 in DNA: TGTGCCAGCAGTTTATCCCGGGGAATCTATGGCTACACCTTC. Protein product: CASSLSRGIYGYTF.

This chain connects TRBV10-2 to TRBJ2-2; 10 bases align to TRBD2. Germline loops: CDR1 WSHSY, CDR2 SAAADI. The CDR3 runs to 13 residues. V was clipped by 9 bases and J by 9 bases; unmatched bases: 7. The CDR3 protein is CASGASGGRELFF. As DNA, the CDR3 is TGCGCCAGTGGGGCTAGCGGGGGAAGGGAGCTGTTTTTT.

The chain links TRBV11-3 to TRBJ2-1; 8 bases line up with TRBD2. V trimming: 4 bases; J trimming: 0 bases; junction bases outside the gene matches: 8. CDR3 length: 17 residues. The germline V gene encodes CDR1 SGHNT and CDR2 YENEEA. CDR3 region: CASSSFSGKSSYNEQFF. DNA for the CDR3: TGTGCCAGCAGCTCCTTTAGCGGGAAAAGCTCCTACAATGAGCAGTTCTTC. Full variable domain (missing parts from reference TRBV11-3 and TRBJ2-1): EAGVVQSPRYKIIEKKQPVAFWCNPISGHNTLYWYLQNLGQGPELLIRYENEEAVDDSQLPKDRFSAERLKGVDSTLKIQPAELGDSAVYLCASSSFSGKSSYNEQFFGPGTRLTVL.

CDR3 loop: CASTWDRGAASGRSTQYF. CDR3 coding DNA: TGTGCCAGCACCTGGGACAGGGGCGCAGCTAGCGGGAGGAGTACGCAGTATTTT. The chain has TRBV2 and TRBJ2-3; tentatively, D is TRBD2 (11 bases). CDR1 and CDR2 from the germline V gene are SNHLY and FYNNEI. V lost 7 bases, J lost 8 bases, and 31 bases lay in between. The CDR3 is 18 amino acids.

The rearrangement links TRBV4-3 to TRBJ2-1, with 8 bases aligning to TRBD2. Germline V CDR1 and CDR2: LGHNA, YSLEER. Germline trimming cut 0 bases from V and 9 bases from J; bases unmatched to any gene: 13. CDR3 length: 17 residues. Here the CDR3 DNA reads TGCGCCAGCAGCCAAGATCTACTCCGGGAGGGCCGTACTGAGCAGTTCTTC. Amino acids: CASSQDLLREGRTEQFF.

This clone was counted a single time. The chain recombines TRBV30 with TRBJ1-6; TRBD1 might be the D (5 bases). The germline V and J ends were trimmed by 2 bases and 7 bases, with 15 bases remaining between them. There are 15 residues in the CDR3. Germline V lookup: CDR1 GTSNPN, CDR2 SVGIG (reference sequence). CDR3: CAWSFLTVINSPLHF. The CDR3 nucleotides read TGTGCCTGGAGTTTCTTGACAGTGATAAATTCACCCCTCCACTTT.

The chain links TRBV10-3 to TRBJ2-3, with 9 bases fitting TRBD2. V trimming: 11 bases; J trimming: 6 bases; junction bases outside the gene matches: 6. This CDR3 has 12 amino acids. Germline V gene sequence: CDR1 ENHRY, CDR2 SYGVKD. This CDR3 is CAASSGVDTQYF. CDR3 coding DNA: TGTGCCGCATCTAGCGGGGTGGATACGCAGTATTTT.

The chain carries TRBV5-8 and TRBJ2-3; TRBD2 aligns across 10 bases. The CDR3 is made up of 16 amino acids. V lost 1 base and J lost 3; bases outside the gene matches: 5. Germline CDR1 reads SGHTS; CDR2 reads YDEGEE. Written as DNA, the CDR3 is TGTGCCAGCAGCTTGCCGCTAGCGGGAGCAACAGATACGCAGTATTTT. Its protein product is CASSLPLAGATDTQYF.

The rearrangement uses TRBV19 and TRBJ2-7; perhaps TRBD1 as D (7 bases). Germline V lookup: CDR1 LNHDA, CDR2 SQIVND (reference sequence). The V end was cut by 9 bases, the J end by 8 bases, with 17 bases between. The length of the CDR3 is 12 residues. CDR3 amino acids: CASSSGGRKQYF. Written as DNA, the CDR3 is TGTGCCAGCAGTTCAGGGGGGCGAAAGCAGTACTTC.

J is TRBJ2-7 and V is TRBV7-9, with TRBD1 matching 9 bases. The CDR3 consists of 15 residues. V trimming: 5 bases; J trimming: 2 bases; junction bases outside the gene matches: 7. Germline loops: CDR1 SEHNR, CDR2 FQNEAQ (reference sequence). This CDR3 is CASSMAGTGTYEQYF. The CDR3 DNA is TGTGCCAGCAGCATGGCCGGGACAGGGACCTACGAGCAGTACTTC.

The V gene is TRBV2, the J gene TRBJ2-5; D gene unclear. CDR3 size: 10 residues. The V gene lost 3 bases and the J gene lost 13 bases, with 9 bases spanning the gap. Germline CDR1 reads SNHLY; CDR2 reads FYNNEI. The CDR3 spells CASSEMKLYF. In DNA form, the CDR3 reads TGTGCCAGCAGTGAGATGAAGCTGTACTTC.

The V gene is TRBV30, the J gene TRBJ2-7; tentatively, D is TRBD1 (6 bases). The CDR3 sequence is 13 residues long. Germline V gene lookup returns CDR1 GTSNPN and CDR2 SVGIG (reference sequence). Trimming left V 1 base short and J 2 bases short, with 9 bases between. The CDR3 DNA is TGTGCCTGGAGTGAACAGGGCACCTACGAGCAGTACTTC. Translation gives CAWSEQGTYEQYF.

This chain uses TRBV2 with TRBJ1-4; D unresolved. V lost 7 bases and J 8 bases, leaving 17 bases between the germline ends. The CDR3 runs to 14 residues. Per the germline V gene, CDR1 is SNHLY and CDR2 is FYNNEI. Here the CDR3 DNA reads TGTGCCAGCACCGTTGGCAGGATGTTGGAAAAACTGTTTTTT. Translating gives CASTVGRMLEKLFF.

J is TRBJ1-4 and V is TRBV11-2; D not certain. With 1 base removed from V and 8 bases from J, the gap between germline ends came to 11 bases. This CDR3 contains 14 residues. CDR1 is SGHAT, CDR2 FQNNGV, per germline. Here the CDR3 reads CASSLGQQGEKLFF. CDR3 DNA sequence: TGTGCCAGCAGCTTAGGCCAGCAAGGGGAAAAACTGTTTTTT.

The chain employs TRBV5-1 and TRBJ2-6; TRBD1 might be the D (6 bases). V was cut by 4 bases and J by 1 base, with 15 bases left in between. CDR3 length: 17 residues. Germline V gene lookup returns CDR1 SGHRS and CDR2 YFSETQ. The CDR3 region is CASSLGTISSGANVLTF. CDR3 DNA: TGCGCCAGCAGCCTCGGGACAATTTCTTCTGGGGCCAACGTCCTGACTTTC.

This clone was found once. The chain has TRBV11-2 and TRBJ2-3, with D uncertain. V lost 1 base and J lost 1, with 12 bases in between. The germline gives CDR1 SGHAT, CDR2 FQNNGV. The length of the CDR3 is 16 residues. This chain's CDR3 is CASSLVSGTRTDTQYF. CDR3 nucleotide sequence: TGTGCCAGCAGCTTAGTCTCGGGCACTCGCACAGATACGCAGTATTTT.

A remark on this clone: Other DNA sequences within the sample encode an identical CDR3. The CDR3 reads CAWSEGRTEAFF. The CDR3 DNA is TGTGCCTGGAGTGAGGGTAGGACTGAAGCTTTCTTT. This chain connects TRBV30 to TRBJ1-1; D remains unclear. CDR3 length equals 12 residues. Germline CDR1 GTSNPN, CDR2 SVGIG (reference sequence). Trimming took 1 base from V and 5 from J, leaving 8 bases between them. The whole variable domain, filled in from reference TRBV30 and TRBJ1-1, reads SQTIHQWPATLVQPVGSPLSLECTVEGTSNPNLYWYRQAAGRGLQLLFYSVGIGQISSEVPQNLSASRPQDRQFILSSKKLLLSDSGFYLCAWSEGRTEAFFGQGTRLTVV.

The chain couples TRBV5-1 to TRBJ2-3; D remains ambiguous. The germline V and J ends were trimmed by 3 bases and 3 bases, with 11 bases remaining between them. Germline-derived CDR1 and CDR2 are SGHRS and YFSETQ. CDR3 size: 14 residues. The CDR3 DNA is TGCGCCAGCAGCTCCGCAATAGGGACAGATACGCAGTATTTT. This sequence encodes CASSSAIGTDTQYF.

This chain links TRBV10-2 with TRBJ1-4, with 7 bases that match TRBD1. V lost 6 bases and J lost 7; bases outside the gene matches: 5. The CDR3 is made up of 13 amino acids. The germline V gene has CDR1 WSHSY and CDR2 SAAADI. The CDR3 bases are TGCGCCAGCAGCCCCGGGACAGCTGAAAAACTGTTTTTT. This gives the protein CASSPGTAEKLFF.